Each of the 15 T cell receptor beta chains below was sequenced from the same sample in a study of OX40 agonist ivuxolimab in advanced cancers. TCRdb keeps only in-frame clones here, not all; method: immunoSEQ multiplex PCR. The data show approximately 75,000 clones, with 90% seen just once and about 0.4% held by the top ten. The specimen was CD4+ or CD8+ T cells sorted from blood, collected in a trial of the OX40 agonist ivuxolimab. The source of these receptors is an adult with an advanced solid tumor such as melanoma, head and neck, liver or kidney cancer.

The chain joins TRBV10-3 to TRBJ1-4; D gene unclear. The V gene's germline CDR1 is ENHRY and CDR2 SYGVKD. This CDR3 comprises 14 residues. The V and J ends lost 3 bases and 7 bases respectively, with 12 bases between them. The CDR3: CAISDRLEGEKLFF. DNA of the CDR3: TGTGCCATCAGTGACAGGTTGGAGGGTGAAAAACTGTTTTTT.

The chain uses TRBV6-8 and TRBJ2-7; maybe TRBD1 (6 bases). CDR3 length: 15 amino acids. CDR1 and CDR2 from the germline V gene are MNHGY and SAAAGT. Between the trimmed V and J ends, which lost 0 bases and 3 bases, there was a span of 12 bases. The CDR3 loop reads CASSYSRTDSYEQYF. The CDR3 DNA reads TGTGCCAGCAGTTACTCGAGGACAGACAGCTACGAGCAGTACTTC.

The CDR3 region is CASSQDHSRSYEQYF. CDR3 coding DNA: TGCGCCAGCAGCCAAGATCACAGTAGATCCTACGAGCAGTACTTC. The chain links TRBV4-1 to TRBJ2-7; no clear D. Trimming stripped 0 bases from V and 1 base from J, with 10 bases between. This CDR3 spans 15 amino acids. The germline V gene encodes CDR1 MGHRA and CDR2 YSYEKL.

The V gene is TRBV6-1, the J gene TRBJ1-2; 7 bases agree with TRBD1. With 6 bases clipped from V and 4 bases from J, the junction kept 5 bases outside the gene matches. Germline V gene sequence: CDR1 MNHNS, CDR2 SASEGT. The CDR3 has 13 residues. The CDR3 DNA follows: TGTGCCAGCAGCCCGGACAGGTCCTATGGCTACACCTTC. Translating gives CASSPDRSYGYTF.

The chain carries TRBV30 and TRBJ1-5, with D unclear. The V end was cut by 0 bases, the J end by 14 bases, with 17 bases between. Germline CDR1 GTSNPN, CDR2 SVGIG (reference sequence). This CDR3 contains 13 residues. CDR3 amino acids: CAWSVGGDTTKHF. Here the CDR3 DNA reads TGTGCCTGGAGTGTCGGAGGTGACACCACCAAGCATTTT.

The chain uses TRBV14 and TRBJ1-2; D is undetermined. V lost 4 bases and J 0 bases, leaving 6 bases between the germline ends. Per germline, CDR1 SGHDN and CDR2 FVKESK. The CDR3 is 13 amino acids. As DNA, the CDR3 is TGTGCCAGCAGCCTTATAGCTAACTATGGCTACACCTTC. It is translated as CASSLIANYGYTF.

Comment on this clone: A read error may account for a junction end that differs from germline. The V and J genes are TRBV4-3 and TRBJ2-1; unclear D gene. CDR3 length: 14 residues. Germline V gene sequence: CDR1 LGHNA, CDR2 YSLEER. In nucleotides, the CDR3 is TGCGCCAGCAGCCAAGATGTGGCGCAACGACCAAGCCTCTTC. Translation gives CASSQDVAQRPSLF.

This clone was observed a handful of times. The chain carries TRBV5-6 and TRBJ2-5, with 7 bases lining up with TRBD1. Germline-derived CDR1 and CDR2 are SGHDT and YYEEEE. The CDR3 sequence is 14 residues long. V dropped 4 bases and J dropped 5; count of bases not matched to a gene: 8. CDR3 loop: CASSPQGPGETQYF. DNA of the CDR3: TGTGCCAGCAGCCCACAGGGGCCGGGGGAGACCCAGTACTTC.

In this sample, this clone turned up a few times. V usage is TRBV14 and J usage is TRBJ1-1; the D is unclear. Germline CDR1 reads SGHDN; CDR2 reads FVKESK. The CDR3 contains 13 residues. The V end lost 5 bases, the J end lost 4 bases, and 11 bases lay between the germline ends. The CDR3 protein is CASSSGPTTEAFF. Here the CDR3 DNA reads TGTGCCAGCAGCTCAGGACCGACCACTGAAGCTTTCTTT.

The DNA for the CDR3 is TGTGCCAGCAGCTTAAGCAGCGACAGACCATATCAGCCCCAGCATTTT. Its protein product is CASSLSSDRPYQPQHF. The chain joins TRBV11-2 to TRBJ1-5; possibly TRBD1 for D (5 bases). This CDR3 is 16 amino acids long. Germline V gives CDR1 SGHAT, CDR2 FQNNGV. With 2 bases removed from V and 5 bases from J, the gap between germline ends came to 16 bases.

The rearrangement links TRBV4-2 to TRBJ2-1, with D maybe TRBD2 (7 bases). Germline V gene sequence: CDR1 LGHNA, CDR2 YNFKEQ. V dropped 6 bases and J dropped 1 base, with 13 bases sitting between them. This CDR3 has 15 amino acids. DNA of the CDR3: TGTGCCAGCAGTGTAGGGGGGGAATCCTACAATGAGCAGTTCTTC. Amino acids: CASSVGGESYNEQFF.

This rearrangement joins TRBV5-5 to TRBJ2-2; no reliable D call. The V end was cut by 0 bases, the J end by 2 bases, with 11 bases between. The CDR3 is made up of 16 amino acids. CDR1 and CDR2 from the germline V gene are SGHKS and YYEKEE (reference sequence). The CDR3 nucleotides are TGTGCCAGCAGCTTGGCGCGGCAACAAAACACCGGGGAGCTGTTTTTT. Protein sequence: CASSLARQQNTGELFF.

Written as DNA, the CDR3 is TGCGCCAGCAGTGAAGTACCGGGGTCCCCCCACGGCTACACCTTC. The encoded protein is CASSEVPGSPHGYTF. The J gene is TRBJ1-2, the V gene TRBV10-2; D gene unclear. CDR1 is WSHSY and CDR2 is SAAADI in the germline V gene. V was pared by 3 bases and J by 8 bases, with 19 bases between. This CDR3 spans 15 amino acids.

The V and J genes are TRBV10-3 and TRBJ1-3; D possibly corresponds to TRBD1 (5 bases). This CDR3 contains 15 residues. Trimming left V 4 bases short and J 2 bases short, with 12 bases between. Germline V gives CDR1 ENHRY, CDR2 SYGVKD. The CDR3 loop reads CAISAGYAAGNTIYF. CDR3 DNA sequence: TGTGCCATCAGTGCAGGGTATGCGGCTGGAAACACCATATATTTT.

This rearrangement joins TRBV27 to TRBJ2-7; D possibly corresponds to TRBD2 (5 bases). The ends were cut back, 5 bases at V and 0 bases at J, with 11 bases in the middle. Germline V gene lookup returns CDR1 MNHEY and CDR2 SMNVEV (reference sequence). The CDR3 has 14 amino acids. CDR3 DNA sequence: TGTGCCAGCAGTCCACGACTACTCTCCTACGAGCAGTACTTC. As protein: CASSPRLLSYEQYF.